This T cell receptor (beta chain) was profiled in a study of cytomegalovirus exposure and HLA in healthy donors (dated 2017 in TCRdb). Background on the whole study: An earlier analysis of 550 to 700 of the donors reported 250 to 300 Gb of sequence data and some 120 million unique TCR beta sequences from about 200 million T cells. About 5 DR-DQ haplotypes were handled as single units for association and clustering, since linkage in the cohort was strong. The study was designed to test whether signatures of past pathogen exposure could be identified by cataloging public T cell receptors. An earlier analysis of approximately 500 of the donors applied high-throughput TCR beta sequencing to assess whether each TCR beta V gene segment acted as functional or pseudogenic. The later analysis used no new phenotypic data to find candidate immune exposures, relying instead on TCR beta sequences and their occurrence across donors. A later genetic analysis took genome-wide SNP genotypes for 398 of the 666 donors and used that subset as a discovery cohort. A later analysis re-examined previously published TCR beta repertoires from around 670 donors and added high-resolution HLA genotyping to investigate patterns of TCR occurrence. Among the roughly 410 genotyped donors, more than 70% belonged to the genetic ancestry cluster associated with self-reported Caucasian donors. Roughly 300 gigabases of sequencing data and 75 million to 85 million unique TCR sequences made up an early release that covered 500 to 650 HLA-typed donors. Besides the first cohort of more than 650 subjects, a separate validation cohort made up of over 100 different subjects was used. Among under 450 genotyped donors of the cohort, an average of 235,054 unique TCR beta nucleotide sequences were sequenced per donor, around 18% of them non-productive. High-throughput TCR immunosequencing, statistical association of individual TCRs with disease status, and machine learning were combined to predict cytomegalovirus infection status. The number of donors typed differed by locus, with roughly 629-640 for A, B, C, DRB1 and DQB1, around 500 for DQA1, approximately 580 for DPA1, and 472 for DPB1. Donor age, sex, ethnicity and CMV serostatus were compiled together with the repertoire data. HLA typing covered class I and class II loci at four-digit resolution. Using immunosequencing, the study profiled T cell repertoires from about 610 subjects and related those repertoires to cytomegalovirus serostatus. All discovery cohort repertoires had been generated using a single sequencing platform. Broader findings and caveats from the paper: The only immune exposure information available for the cohort was CMV serostatus. According to a later analysis, most CMV-associated TCR beta chains appeared to be HLA-restricted, and the HLA associations seemed to be driven largely by CMV exposure. While some public TCRs were present in many individuals, most TCR sequences turned up only very rarely across donors. Presence/absence analyses assumed roughly uniform sequencing depth across donors, an assumption that may not hold. In this cohort, only TCR beta chains were sequenced, and detectable features were limited by the absence of alpha or paired-chain data. It was suggested by the authors that the approach could potentially be generalized to other disease states and immunological phenotypes. Linkage disequilibrium might explain the correlated functional status among segregating V segments, but an unknown experimental factor could not be excluded. A total of around 150 TCR beta chains were listed by the study as associated with cytomegalovirus. Several of the top co-occurrence clusters appeared to be linked to parvovirus B19, influenza, CMV and Epstein-Barr virus, according to a later analysis. In a later analysis, 15,000 to 20,000 TCR beta sequences were associated with specific HLA alleles at a false discovery rate of 0.05. Because counts were too low, around 17 rarely observed V segments, including chromosome 9 orphons, were left out of the earlier analysis of approximately 500 of the donors. A later analysis found that TCR association rates varied across HLA loci, with DRB1 alleles showing the most associated TCRs and HLA-C alleles the fewest. The sequencing pipeline was judged likely to have produced a cluster of highly shared sequence variants as a technical artifact. In vitro tests confirmed that a few of the cytomegalovirus-associated TCR beta chains recognize cytomegalovirus antigens. In a later genetic analysis, a missense DCLRE1C variant was associated with V-gene and J-gene trimming of TCR beta chains, and the association was replicated in an independent cohort. Because the 87-base-pair reads could not distinguish some IMGT-functional V segments, including TRBV6-2 and TRBV6-3, those segments were excluded. Broadly in line with IMGT annotations, most TCR beta V segments showed up in productive rearrangements about 90% or about 30% of the time in an earlier analysis of several hundred of the donors. Because HLA typing was unavailable for some donors at each locus, only the typed subset was used in association tests. A further reported finding was that TCR beta sequences accurately predicted the HLA-A and HLA-B alleles for most subjects in the first cohort. When HLA alleles, especially DR and DQ, strongly co-occurred, TCR associations were difficult to assign to individual alleles. The classifier was reported to diagnose cytomegalovirus status with high specificity and sensitivity in both the original and validation cohorts. According to a later genetic analysis, donors in an Asian-associated ancestry cluster had fewer N-insertions in productive TCRs than the approximately 650-donor mean. In a later analysis, HLA-associated TCR beta chains were found to be more clonally expanded and to have lower generation probabilities than equally common non-associated chains.

To prepare the library, the immunoSEQ multiplex PCR assay was applied. A mixture of 60 forward primers for TCR Vbeta segments and 13 reverse primers for TCR Jbeta segments was used in the multiplex PCR. A multiplex PCR assay on genomic DNA amplified the CDR3 region of rearranged TCR beta genes. The Illumina HiSeq System was used to sequence the amplified TCR beta libraries as 87-base-pair reads. As for the authors' bioinformatics: Across the roughly 600 repertoires, a later analysis counted tens of millions of unique TCR beta chains, roughly 11 million of which were shared by at least two donors. To remove PCR and sequencing errors, raw reads were error-corrected and collapsed into unique sequences using a nearest-neighbor algorithm that merged closely related sequences. To assign V, D and J gene segments, CDR3 sequences were aligned to IMGT reference sequences. For a sequence to be retained, a match of at least six nucleotides to both a V gene segment and a J gene segment was required. Rearrangements were classified as productive when the CDR3 lacked stop codons and remained in frame with V and J, and all other rearrangements were classified as non-productive. Following IMGT convention, CDR3 was defined as the stretch from the second conserved V-encoded cysteine up to the conserved J-encoded phenylalanine. Sequences without an unambiguous match to a single V gene segment were excluded from the earlier analysis of several hundred of the donors. In an earlier analysis of about 590 of the donors, a V segment was called functional when productive rearrangements were above 56.7%, and segregating when the standard deviation between donors exceeded 5%. To diagnose cytomegalovirus status from the catalog of TCR beta chain sequences, a statistical classification framework was built. V and J gene assignment, in a later analysis, came from comparing TCR nucleotide sequences with IMGT/GENE-DB human TR gene sequences. A later analysis assigned CDR3 sequences and most-parsimonious VDJ recombination scenarios with the TCRdist pipeline. In a later analysis, each TCR beta chain was defined by its CDR3 amino acid sequence together with its V-gene family, and reads without a unique V-gene family were excluded. In a later analysis, 500 to 700 highly shared, low-generation-probability nucleotide sequences were removed to address suspected cross-contamination and a sequencing artifact. In a later analysis, a clonal expansion index was calculated for each public chain from normalized within-repertoire ranks of inferred template counts. Generation probabilities in a later analysis came from a VDJ recombination model fitted to out-of-frame rearrangements, and those results were checked against IGoR. In a later analysis, TCR-TCR, TCR-HLA and TCR-CMV co-occurrence was scored with hypergeometric tests, and a repertoire-size bias correction was applied to TCR pairs. To estimate false discovery rates, a later analysis permuted the HLA or CMV assignments 20 times. In a later analysis, co-occurring TCRs were grouped using DBSCAN, with TCRdist sequence similarity added in when clustering inside HLA-allele-positive subsets. For co-occurrence clustering, repertoires with fewer than 30,000 or more than 120,000 public chains were excluded, along with four or five repertoires with anomalous nucleotide sharing. The table comes from immuneACCESS by way of TCRdb, which keeps in-frame sequences with V and J called. Part of the clones is missing from these tables; in studies checked, under half for an unresolved V gene and the rest for unknown reasons. V, J and clone size were drawn from that table, and D and trimming were deduced from the DNA. The sample table holds under 250,000 clones, of which less than 80% were seen once. The ten largest clones capture about 4.6% of the sample.

Concerning this clone: What this receptor recognizes is not known. No base qualities exist here, and no much larger clone lies one base off it.

Taken from cysteine to phenylalanine, the CDR3 has 15 residues. Only the CDR3 DNA stays, 45 bases, in frame from base 1. From a lookup of the germline V gene (reference sequence), CDR1 and CDR2 are SGHKS and YYEKEE. V is trimmed back by 3 bases and J by 5 bases, and the junction contains 7 bases that no gene match accounts for. The cohort comprised around 700 healthy bone marrow donors. At the time of sampling, every cohort member was nominally healthy, though immune exposures that went unrecorded were likely present. The donor tested CMV seropositive and was one of the 289 seropositive cohort members. Every donor gave a peripheral blood sample, and the peripheral blood mononuclear cells from that sample were used for TCR beta sequencing. Genomic DNA was extracted from the blood cell samples with the Qiagen DNeasy Blood Extraction Kit.

This TCR was recovered from a woman aged 25 to 45 in good health and CMV-seropositive. This chain joins TRBV5-5 to TRBJ2-3, with TRBD1 identical over 9 junction bases. Sequencing used PBMCs. The CDR3 has the sequence CASSWGQGMIDTQYF. The bases read TGTGCCAGCAGCTGGGGACAGGGTATGATAGATACGCAGTATTTT.